A selection of T cell receptor beta chains follows, all from one sample in a study of identical twins. TCRdb reprocessed the 5' RACE reads with MiXCR, giving one entry per CDR3 protein. The table includes roughly 630,000 distinct CDR3 sequences, under 8.5% detected once. The same sample was also studied in work on yellow fever vaccine responses in identical twins.

Specimen: PBMCs. The receptors originated from a woman younger than 30 in good health. CDR3s include the opening cysteine and the closing phenylalanine or tryptophan. D genes are given only for firm matches. A clone size is listed for some rows: how often the clone was seen (once, few, many), or a class if it is expanded.

size,V,J,D,DNA,CDR3
many,TRBV24-1,TRBJ1-5,NA,TGTGCCACCGCCTCCTGGCGTGAGGTTCAGCCCCAGCATTTT,CATASWREVQPQHF
few,TRBV2,TRBJ2-7,NA,TGTGCCAGCAGTGAATACGAGCGGGCGGACTCCTACGAGCAGTACTTC,CASSEYERADSYEQYF
NA,TRBV14,TRBJ2-7,NA,TGTGCCAGCAGCCGGACTTTATTTCAGGGCCGAATCTACGAGCAGTACTTC,CASSRTLFQGRIYEQYF
NA,TRBV2,TRBJ2-2,TRBD2,TGTGCCAGCAGGACTAGCGGTGTCGGGGAGCTGTTTTTT,CASRTSGVGELFF
NA,TRBV11-2,TRBJ1-6,NA,TGTGCCAGCAGCTCGGGCGGGGAGCGGTCACCCCTCCACTTT,CASSSGGERSPLHF
NA,TRBV7-9,TRBJ2-1,TRBD1,TGTGCCACGTTCCGACAGGGAGCCTACAATGAGCAGTTCTTC,CATFRQGAYNEQFF
few,TRBV20-1,TRBJ1-2,NA,TGCAGTGCTAGGAGCGGGGGCGACTATGGCTACACCTTC,CSARSGGDYGYTF
NA,TRBV12-3/TRBV12-4,TRBJ2-1,NA,TGTGCCAGCAGTAACCCTTGGTCGGAGCAGTTCTTC,CASSNPWSEQFF
once,TRBV5-4,TRBJ2-1,TRBD1,TGTGCCAGCAGCCCCGGACAGGACCCTTTCGGGCAGTTCTTC,CASSPGQDPFGQFF
NA,TRBV18,TRBJ1-1,NA,TGTGCCAGCTCACCGTGGGGGGGCGCGGGGACTGAAGCTTTCTTT,CASSPWGGAGTEAFF
NA,TRBV6-6,TRBJ2-5,NA,TGTGCCAGCAGTCTTCGACAGAAAGAGACCCAGTACTTC,CASSLRQKETQYF
few,TRBV10-3,TRBJ2-6,NA,TGTGCCATCAGTGAAATCCCCCCATCGATAGGATCAAACAGGGCCGGGGCCAACGTCCTGACTTTC,CAISEIPPSIGSNRAGANVLTF
many,TRBV6-1,TRBJ2-3,NA,TGTGCCAGCAGGAGTAGAGGACGCACAGATACGCAGTATTTT,CASRSRGRTDTQYF
few,TRBV5-5,TRBJ1-1,NA,TGTGCCAGCAGGGGAAAGGACAGCCTGAACACTGAAGCTTTCTTT,CASRGKDSLNTEAFF
many,TRBV5-1,TRBJ2-3,NA,TGCGCCAGCAGCTTGGCCTCAGGAGGTGCAGATACGCAGTATTTT,CASSLASGGADTQYF
NA,TRBV28,TRBJ2-3,NA,TGTGCCAGCGGAAGGGTTAGCACAGATACGCAGTATTTT,CASGRVSTDTQYF
NA,TRBV7-9,TRBJ2-2,NA,TGTGCCAGCAGCTCCAACCAGGGGTCGGCCGGGGAGCTGTTTTTT,CASSSNQGSAGELFF
many,TRBV12-3/TRBV12-4,TRBJ2-5,NA,TGTGCCAGCAGTTCGGGACTTAAAGAGACCCAGTACTTC,CASSSGLKETQYF
NA,TRBV7-2,TRBJ2-1,TRBD1,TGTGCCAGCAGCGCCCCGGGACAGGGGGCCTATGAGCAGTTCTTC,CASSAPGQGAYEQFF
few,TRBV12-3/TRBV12-4,TRBJ1-3,NA,TGTGCCAGCAGCCCCTTCCGGGCCCCTGGAAACACCATATATTTT,CASSPFRAPGNTIYF
many,TRBV4-1,TRBJ1-2,NA,TGCGCCAGCAGCCAGGCGGAGGGGGCTAACTATGGCTACACCTTC,CASSQAEGANYGYTF
NA,TRBV9,TRBJ2-3,TRBD2,TGTGCCAGCAGCGAGCGACTAGCGGGAGTGGCAGATACGCAGTATTTT,CASSERLAGVADTQYF
many,TRBV7-9,TRBJ1-5,NA,TGTGCCAGCAGCCCCTTCGGGGATAGCAATCAGCCCCAGCATTTT,CASSPFGDSNQPQHF
many,TRBV29-1,TRBJ1-2,TRBD1,TGCAGCGTCCAGGGGGCGGGGAGCTATGGCTACACCTTC,CSVQGAGSYGYTF
few,TRBV5-5,TRBJ1-6,NA,TGTGCCAGCAGCTTGGCAAACTATAATTCACCCCTCCACTTT,CASSLANYNSPLHF
many,TRBV6-5,TRBJ2-7,NA,TGTGCCAGCAGTTATTTGGGTGGCGAGCAGTACTTC,CASSYLGGEQYF
NA,TRBV12-3/TRBV12-4,TRBJ1-2,NA,TGTGCCAGCAGTTTAGGCCAGGGTGTTTCTAACTATGGCTACACCTTC,CASSLGQGVSNYGYTF